This TCR beta chain is from a study of shared clonotypes between healthy human individuals. On the study more broadly: Researchers drew samples from two women and a few men aged 18 to 49. Study-wide points: Compared with clonotypes that all four donors shared, non-shared clonotypes had lower generation probabilities.

Some clones are missing from TCRdb's copy, which holds only in-frame ones; the method was immunoSEQ multiplex PCR. The table has a few million clones, nearly 97% seen once; the top ten hold 0.1% to 0.15%. V lost 4 bases, J lost 0 bases, and 11 bases lay in between. The CDR3 is 15 amino acids. Germline-derived CDR1 and CDR2 are SGHNT and YYREEE (reference sequence). This clone was counted once. The antigen is undetermined. A split of CD4+ cells into CD45RA+ naive and CD45RA-negative memory subsets was performed. This chain connects TRBV5-4 to TRBJ2-1, with D perhaps matching TRBD2 (6 bases). Sequenced input: naive CD4+ T cells sorted from blood. The subset: CD45RA+ positively selected. This TCR was sampled from a man younger than 35 in good health. The CDR3 coding sequence is TGTGCCAGCAGCCGCCGGGAGCCCTCCTACAATGAGCAGTTCTTC. The encoded protein is CASSRREPSYNEQFF.